This TCR beta chain was obtained from a study of shared clonotypes between healthy human individuals. Study context: For every donor, three CD4 naive, three CD4 memory, two CD8 naive and one CD8 memory plates were used. Notes on the study in general: Incomplete sequencing of sorted subsets was indicated by rarefaction despite large depth.

Terminally differentiated effector memory CD45RA+ cells were left out of the naive CD8 fraction, which was CD45RO-negative and positively selected for CCR7. Sequenced by immunoSEQ multiplex PCR; TCRdb stores in-frame clones only, minus some. This table holds about 800,000 clones, 96% found once. The ends were cut back, 3 bases at V and 5 bases at J, with 11 bases in the middle. CDR1 is SGHRS and CDR2 is YFSETQ in the germline V gene. The CDR3 spans 13 residues. In the case of this clone: Its cognate antigen is unknown.

Sequences were obtained from naive CD8+ T cells sorted from blood. The origin of this receptor is a man younger than 40 in good health. This chain connects TRBV5-1 to TRBJ2-5; D unresolved. The CDR3 loop reads CASSSYCVETQYF. The CDR3 DNA follows: TGCGCCAGCAGCTCTTATTGTGTGGAGACCCAGTACTTC.